Shown below are 9 T cell receptor beta chains from a single sample sequenced in a study of blood T cell repertoires in COVID-19. Sequencing used immunoSEQ multiplex PCR; TCRdb keeps in-frame clones, though not all of them. The data show 210,000 or so clones, 87% seen once. Sequencing was performed on peripheral blood. These receptor sequences come from a woman under 30 who had recovered from COVID-19.

The chain combines TRBV29-1 with TRBJ2-1; perhaps TRBD1 as D (6 bases). Trimming removed 1 base at V and 1 base at J, with 8 bases between. The CDR3 has 14 residues. The germline V gene encodes CDR1 SQVTM and CDR2 ANQGSEA. The CDR3 DNA follows: TGCAGCGTTGAAGGACAGGAGTCCTACAATGAGCAGTTCTTC. This encodes CSVEGQESYNEQFF.

The chain couples TRBV19 to TRBJ1-1; D is undetermined. Germline CDR1 LNHDA, CDR2 SQIVND (reference sequence). V lost 4 bases and J lost 1, with 7 bases in between. The CDR3 length is 13 residues. The CDR3 sequence: CASSKLGNTEAFF. For the CDR3, the DNA is TGTGCCAGTAGTAAGCTTGGGAACACTGAAGCTTTCTTT.

The V and J genes are TRBV19 and TRBJ2-3; 11 bases align to TRBD2. V was pared by 5 bases and J by 4 bases, with 5 bases of the junction left unmatched. CDR1 is LNHDA and CDR2 is SQIVND in the germline V gene (reference sequence). This CDR3 has 15 residues. The CDR3 reads CASSVGSGRADTQYF. CDR3 coding DNA: TGTGCCAGTAGTGTGGGTAGCGGGAGGGCAGATACGCAGTATTTT. The variable domain in full, with the rest retrieved from reference TRBV19 and TRBJ2-3, is DGGITQSPKYLFRKEGQNVTLSCEQNLNHDAMYWYRQDPGQGLRLIYYSQIVNDFQKGDIAEGYSVSREKKESFPLTVTSAQKNPTAFYLCASSVGSGRADTQYFGPGTRLTVL.

The V and J genes are TRBV4-1 and TRBJ1-1, with TRBD1 as a possible D gene (5 bases). CDR1 MGHRA and CDR2 YSYEKL come from the germline V gene. The CDR3 is 14 amino acids. The V and J ends lost 1 base and 5 bases respectively, with 11 bases between them. CDR3 sequence: CASSQAGPGTEAFF. The CDR3 coding sequence is TGCGCCAGCAGCCAAGCAGGACCAGGGACTGAAGCTTTCTTT.

In this sample, this clone turned up a few times. The gene calls are TRBV2 and TRBJ2-2, with D maybe TRBD2 (6 bases). Trimming took off 5 bases at V and 5 bases at J, with 15 bases between the two ends. This CDR3 spans 15 amino acids. Per germline, CDR1 SNHLY and CDR2 FYNNEI. Written as DNA, the CDR3 is TGTGCCAGCAGTCTCGGGAGTATGGGGACCGGGGAGCTGTTTTTT. The encoded protein is CASSLGSMGTGELFF.

The table lists this clone with a count of one. The chain combines TRBV5-1 with TRBJ1-4, with D unresolved. V gave up 5 bases and J gave up 2 bases, with 10 bases separating them. CDR1 and CDR2 from the germline V gene are SGHRS and YFSETQ. The CDR3 spans 14 residues. In DNA form, the CDR3 reads TGCGCCAGCAGGTCGGGAGGGACTAATGAAAAACTGTTTTTT. This codes for CASRSGGTNEKLFF.

This chain joins TRBV7-2 and TRBJ1-5; no reliable D call. V lost 3 bases and J lost 2, with 14 bases in between. This CDR3 region has 16 residues. Per germline, CDR1 SGHTA and CDR2 FQGNSA. CDR3 protein: CASSFAGPDGNQPQHF. Written as DNA, the CDR3 is TGTGCCAGCAGCTTTGCGGGCCCGGACGGCAATCAGCCCCAGCATTTT.

This chain links TRBV4-1 with TRBJ2-1; 8 nucleotides align to TRBD2. From germline, CDR1 is MGHRA and CDR2 YSYEKL. The CDR3 is made up of 18 amino acids. Trimming at V came to 2 bases and at J to 0 bases, leaving 9 bases not matched to a gene. In DNA, the CDR3 is TGCGCCAGCAGCCAAAGCCCACTAGCGGCAAGCTCCTACAATGAGCAGTTCTTC. Amino acid sequence: CASSQSPLAASSYNEQFF.

This rearrangement joins TRBV7-9 to TRBJ2-7; 10 nucleotides match TRBD1. In germline, CDR1 is SEHNR, CDR2 FQNEAQ (reference sequence). This CDR3 comprises 14 residues. After removal of 5 bases from V and 4 bases from J, the junction contained 5 bases not matched to a gene. CDR3 nucleotide sequence: TGTGCCAGCAGCCCCCGGGACAGGGGATACGAGCAGTACTTC. Translated, it gives CASSPRDRGYEQYF.